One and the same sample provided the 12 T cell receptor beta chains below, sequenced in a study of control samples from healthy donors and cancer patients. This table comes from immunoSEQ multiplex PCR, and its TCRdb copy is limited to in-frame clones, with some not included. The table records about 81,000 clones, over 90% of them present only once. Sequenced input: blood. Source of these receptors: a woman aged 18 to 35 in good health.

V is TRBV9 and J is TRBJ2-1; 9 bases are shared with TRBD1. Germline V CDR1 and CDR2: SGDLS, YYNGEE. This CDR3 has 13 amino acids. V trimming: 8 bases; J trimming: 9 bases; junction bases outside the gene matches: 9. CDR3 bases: TGTGCCAGTTCTAAACAGGGGGCGGGTGAGCAGTTCTTC. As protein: CASSKQGAGEQFF.

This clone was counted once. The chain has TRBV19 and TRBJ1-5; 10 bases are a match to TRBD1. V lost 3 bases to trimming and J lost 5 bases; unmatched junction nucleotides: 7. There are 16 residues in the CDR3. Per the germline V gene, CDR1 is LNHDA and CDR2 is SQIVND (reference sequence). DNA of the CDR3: TGTGCCAGTAGTATGAGCCTCGGACAGGGGGATCAGCCCCAGCATTTT. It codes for CASSMSLGQGDQPQHF.

The CDR3 is CASKGPIEAFF. The CDR3 DNA sequence: TGTGCCAGCAAGGGACCTATTGAAGCTTTCTTT. The chain employs TRBV6-5 and TRBJ1-1, with D possibly TRBD1 on 5 matching bases. CDR3 length: 11 amino acids. V shed 7 bases and J shed 7 bases, with 10 bases lying between them. The germline CDR1 and CDR2 sequences are MNHEY and SVGAGI.

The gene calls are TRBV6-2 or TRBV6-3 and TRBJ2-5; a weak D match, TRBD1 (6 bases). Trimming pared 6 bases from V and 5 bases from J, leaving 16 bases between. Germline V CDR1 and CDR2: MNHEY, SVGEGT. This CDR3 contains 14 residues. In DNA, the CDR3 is TGTGCCAGCAGCCCCACAGGGAATCCGGAGACCCAGTACTTC. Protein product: CASSPTGNPETQYF.

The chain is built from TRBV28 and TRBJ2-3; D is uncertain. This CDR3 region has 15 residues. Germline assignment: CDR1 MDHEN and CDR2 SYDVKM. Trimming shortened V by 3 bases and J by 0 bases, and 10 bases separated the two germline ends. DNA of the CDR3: TGTGCCAGCAGTTTTATACTCCTCAGCACAGATACGCAGTATTTT. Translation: CASSFILLSTDTQYF. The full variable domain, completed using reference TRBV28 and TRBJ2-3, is DVKVTQSSRYLVKRTGEKVFLECVQDMDHENMFWYRQDPGLGLRLIYFSYDVKMKEKGDIPEGYSVSREKKERFSLILESASTNQTSMYLCASSFILLSTDTQYFGPGTRLTVL.

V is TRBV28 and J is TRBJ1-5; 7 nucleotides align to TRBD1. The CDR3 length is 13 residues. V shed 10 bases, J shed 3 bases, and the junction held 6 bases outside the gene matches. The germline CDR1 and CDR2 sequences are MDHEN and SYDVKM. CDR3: CATKTGINQPQHF. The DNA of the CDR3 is TGTGCCACCAAGACAGGGATCAATCAGCCCCAGCATTTT. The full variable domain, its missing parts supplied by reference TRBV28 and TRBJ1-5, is DVKVTQSSRYLVKRTGEKVFLECVQDMDHENMFWYRQDPGLGLRLIYFSYDVKMKEKGDIPEGYSVSREKKERFSLILESASTNQTSMYLCATKTGINQPQHFGDGTRLSIL.

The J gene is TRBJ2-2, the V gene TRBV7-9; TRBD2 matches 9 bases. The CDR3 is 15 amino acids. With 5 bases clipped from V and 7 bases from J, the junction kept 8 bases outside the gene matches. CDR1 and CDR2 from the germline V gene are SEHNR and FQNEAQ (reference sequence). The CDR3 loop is CASSPTSGTRGELFF. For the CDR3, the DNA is TGTGCCAGCAGCCCGACTAGCGGAACCCGCGGGGAGCTGTTTTTT.

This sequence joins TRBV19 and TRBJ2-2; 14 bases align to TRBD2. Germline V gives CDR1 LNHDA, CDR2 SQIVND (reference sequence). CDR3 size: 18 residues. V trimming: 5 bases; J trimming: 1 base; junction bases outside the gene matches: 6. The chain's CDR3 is CASSRLAGGSGNTGELFF. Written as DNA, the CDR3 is TGTGCCAGTAGTCGACTAGCGGGAGGGTCCGGGAACACCGGGGAGCTGTTTTTT.

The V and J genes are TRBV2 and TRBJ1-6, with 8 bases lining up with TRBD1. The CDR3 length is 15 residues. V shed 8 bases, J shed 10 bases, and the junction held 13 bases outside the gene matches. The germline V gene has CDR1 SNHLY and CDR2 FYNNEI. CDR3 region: CASRQTDRGDSPLHF. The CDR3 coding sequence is TGTGCCAGCCGACAAACCGACAGGGGAGACTCACCCCTCCACTTT.

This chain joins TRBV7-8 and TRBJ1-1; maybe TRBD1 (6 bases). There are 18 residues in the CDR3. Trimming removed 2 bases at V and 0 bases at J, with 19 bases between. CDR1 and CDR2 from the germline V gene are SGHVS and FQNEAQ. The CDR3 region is CASSLFLQGTVMNTEAFF. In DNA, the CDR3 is TGTGCCAGCAGCTTATTCCTACAGGGAACCGTTATGAACACTGAAGCTTTCTTT.

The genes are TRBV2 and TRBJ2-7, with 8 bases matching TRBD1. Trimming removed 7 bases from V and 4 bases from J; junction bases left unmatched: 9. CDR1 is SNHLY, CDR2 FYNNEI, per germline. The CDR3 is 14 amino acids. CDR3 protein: CASTRIQGGYEQYF. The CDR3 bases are TGTGCCAGCACCCGTATACAGGGGGGTTACGAGCAGTACTTC.

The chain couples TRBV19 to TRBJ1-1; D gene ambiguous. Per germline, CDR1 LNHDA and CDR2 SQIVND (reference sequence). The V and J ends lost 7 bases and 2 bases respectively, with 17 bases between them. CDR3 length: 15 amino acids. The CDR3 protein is CASNPTGRKNTEAFF. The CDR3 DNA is TGTGCCAGTAACCCAACTGGGCGGAAAAACACTGAAGCTTTCTTT.